Below, 30 T cell receptor beta chains from the same sample are listed, as sequenced in a study of molecular identifiers for immune sequencing clone quantification. TCRdb reanalysed the PCR reads using MiXCR and keeps one entry per CDR3 protein. The repertoire holds about 500,000 distinct CDR3 sequences, with about 26% as singletons. The sequenced sample consisted of naive CD8+ T cells from blood, with Jurkat cell RNA spiked in. Subset given: FACS-sorted CD8+CD4-CCR7+CD45RA+ naive T cells. Source of these receptors: a human donor in good health. Some libraries in this study had Jurkat cell RNA spiked in.

The chain carries TRBV20-1 and TRBJ2-1; possible D gene TRBD2, 5 bases. The length of the CDR3 is 12 residues. Deletions cut 6 bases from V and 5 bases from J, with 11 bases between. Germline CDR1 DFQATT, CDR2 SNEGSKA (reference sequence). This chain's CDR3 is CSATGLNNEQFF. Written as DNA, the CDR3 is TGCAGTGCCACTGGACTGAACAATGAGCAGTTCTTC.

This clonotype has a single count. Sequence at one end of the junction differs from germline and may be a read error. The V gene is TRBV12-3 or TRBV12-4, the J gene TRBJ1-3; the D is unclear. The CDR3 has 15 residues. The CDR3 nucleotides are TGTGCCAGCACTAAGGATTCGAACTCTGGAAACACCATAAATTTT. This encodes CASTKDSNSGNTINF.

Concerning this clonotype itself: At one boundary the junction diverges from the germline segment, which might be a read error. The genes are TRBV7-2 and TRBJ1-5, with a tentative D call TRBD1 (5 bases). Germline assignment: CDR1 SGHTA and CDR2 FQGNSA. This CDR3 spans 19 amino acids. CDR3 sequence: CASSLGTLRVGSSNQSQHF. The DNA of the CDR3 is TGTGCCAGCAGCTTAGGGACCCTCAGGGTAGGTTCTAGCAATCAGTCCCAGCATTTT.

The chain couples TRBV4-2 to TRBJ2-2; 7 bases match TRBD2. V lost 1 base to trimming and J lost 2 bases; unmatched junction nucleotides: 4. The CDR3 extends over 16 amino acids. The germline CDR1 and CDR2 sequences are LGHNA and YNFKEQ. CDR3 nucleotides: TGTGCCAGCAGCCAAGTAGGGACTACTAACACCGGGGAGCTGTTTTTT. Residues: CASSQVGTTNTGELFF.

Notes on this clonotype: Possible read error: a much larger clone is one base away. The rearrangement uses TRBV12-3 or TRBV12-4 and TRBJ1-5, with no clear D. The CDR3 length is 13 residues. Trimming shortened V by 4 bases and J by 12 bases, and 16 bases separated the two germline ends. The CDR3 loop is CASSSESYRSQHF. In DNA, the CDR3 is TGTGCCAGCAGTTCCGAATCTTATCGAAGCCAGCATTTT.

V usage is TRBV7-9 and J usage is TRBJ2-7; 11 bases map to TRBD1. V lost 4 bases to trimming and J lost 6 bases; unmatched junction nucleotides: 8. Germline CDR1 SEHNR, CDR2 FQNEAQ (reference sequence). The CDR3 has 15 residues. CDR3 nucleotides: TGTGCCAGCAGCTCCCTCGGGACAGGGGGGGGCGAGCAGTACTTC. Protein: CASSSLGTGGGEQYF.

The sample holds many counts of this clonotype. The chain has TRBV6-5 and TRBJ2-5, with D possibly TRBD2 on 6 matching bases. This CDR3 spans 13 amino acids. Trimming shortened V by 5 bases and J by 0 bases, and 7 bases separated the two germline ends. Germline V gene lookup returns CDR1 MNHEY and CDR2 SVGAGI. The chain's CDR3 is CASSRLDQETQYF. The DNA for the CDR3 is TGTGCCAGCAGTCGACTAGACCAAGAGACCCAGTACTTC.

This clonotype was found many times. This sequence joins TRBV7-9 and TRBJ2-7; D is unresolved. Germline V gene sequence: CDR1 SEHNR, CDR2 FQNEAQ (reference sequence). The V and J ends lost 5 bases and 4 bases respectively, with 9 bases between them. This CDR3 has 12 amino acids. CDR3 amino acids: CASSPNGYEQYF. The CDR3 DNA sequence: TGTGCCAGCAGCCCAAACGGGTACGAGCAGTACTTC.

The chain joins TRBV27 to TRBJ2-7; D call uncertain. Germline V gene sequence: CDR1 MNHEY, CDR2 SMNVEV (reference sequence). The ends were cut back, 3 bases at V and 6 bases at J, with 15 bases in the middle. The CDR3 runs to 14 residues. Here the CDR3 reads CASSFSSATLEQYF. The CDR3, as DNA: TGTGCCAGCAGTTTTTCTAGTGCCACCCTCGAGCAGTACTTC.

The sample holds many counts of this clonotype. V usage is TRBV9 and J usage is TRBJ2-5; 10 bases are a match to TRBD2. Germline assignment: CDR1 SGDLS and CDR2 YYNGEE. This CDR3 region has 14 residues. J gave up 5 bases and V 4 bases, and 5 bases lay outside the gene matches. The CDR3 nucleotides read TGTGCCAGCAGCTCTAGCGGGAGAGCGGAGACCCAGTACTTC. It translates to CASSSSGRAETQYF.

This clonotype was counted a few times. This chain uses TRBV2 with TRBJ2-7; D might be TRBD2 (7 bases). The CDR3 extends over 16 amino acids. Trimming cost V 0 bases and J 4 bases, with 16 bases left between them. Germline lookup yields CDR1 SNHLY and CDR2 FYNNEI. The CDR3 is CASSEARRRGAYEQYF. CDR3 DNA sequence: TGTGCCAGCAGTGAAGCTCGGCGCCGGGGGGCTTACGAGCAGTACTTC.

Concerning this clonotype: Since a much larger clone is just one base distant, this may be a read error. The genes are TRBV20-1 and TRBJ2-7; D remains unclear. Germline assignment: CDR1 DFQATT and CDR2 SNEGSKA (reference sequence). The CDR3 covers 13 residues. Deletions cut 6 bases from V and 5 bases from J, with 17 bases between. The CDR3 nucleotides read TGCAGTGCCGAGATGGTAATGTTAGACGAGCAGTACTTC. Its protein is CSAEMVMLDEQYF.

About this clonotype: With a much larger clone just one base away, this may be a read error. In nucleotides, the CDR3 is TGTGCCAGCGGCCCAGCGGGACAGGAAGCTTTCTTT. Translation: CASGPAGQEAFF. The V call is TRBV7-9, the J call TRBJ1-1, with 7 positions matching TRBD1. Germline trimming cut 8 bases from V and 8 bases from J; bases unmatched to any gene: 8. The V gene's germline CDR1 is SEHNR and CDR2 FQNEAQ (reference sequence). The CDR3 spans 12 residues. Together with reference TRBV7-9 and TRBJ1-1, the CDR3 gives the full variable domain: DTGVSQNPRHKITKRGQNVTFRCDPISEHNRLYWYRQTLGQGPEFLTYFQNEAQLEKSRLLSDRFSAERPKGSFSTLEIQRTEQGDSAMYLCASGPAGQEAFFGQGTRLTVV.

This clonotype has just a few counts. CDR3 sequence reads: CASSVAGLFGDEQYF. The DNA for the CDR3 is TGTGCCAGCAGCGTAGCAGGACTTTTTGGGGACGAGCAGTACTTC. The genes are TRBV9 and TRBJ2-7; maybe TRBD2 (5 bases). The CDR3 extends over 15 amino acids. The V end lost 0 bases, the J end lost 5 bases, and 15 bases lay between the germline ends. CDR1 is SGDLS and CDR2 is YYNGEE in the germline V gene.

This clonotype was picked up many times. V gene TRBV5-4 combines with J gene TRBJ2-3; D might be TRBD2 (6 bases). Germline CDR1 reads SGHNT; CDR2 reads YYREEE (reference sequence). The length of the CDR3 is 15 residues. Trimming pared 4 bases from V and 0 bases from J, leaving 12 bases between. The CDR3 is CASSPREASTDTQYF. In DNA, the CDR3 is TGTGCCAGCAGCCCTAGGGAGGCGAGCACAGATACGCAGTATTTT.

The sample holds a few counts of this clonotype. The chain employs TRBV5-1 and TRBJ2-1; D possibly corresponds to TRBD2 (5 bases). Between the trimmed V and J ends, which lost 3 bases and 0 bases, there was a span of 13 bases. CDR1 SGHRS and CDR2 YFSETQ come from the germline V gene. The CDR3 sequence is 16 residues long. CDR3 bases: TGCGCCAGCAGCTCCGGACTTGCCCCCTCCTACAATGAGCAGTTCTTC. Encoded protein: CASSSGLAPSYNEQFF.

Points on this clonotype: Possible read error: a much larger clone is one base away. The J gene is TRBJ1-2, the V gene TRBV29-1; D remains unclear. With 4 bases removed from V and 7 bases from J, the gap between germline ends came to 16 bases. The CDR3 runs to 13 residues. Germline CDR1 is SQVTM and CDR2 is ANQGSEA. CDR3 DNA: TGCAGCGTTGTGAGTCAGTCTAGGGCTGGCTACACCTTC. Its translation is CSVVSQSRAGYTF.

The V gene is TRBV6-2 or TRBV6-3, the J gene TRBJ2-5, with D maybe TRBD1 (6 bases). The V gene's germline CDR1 is MNHEY and CDR2 SVGEGT. This CDR3 is 14 amino acids long. With 4 bases removed from V and 7 bases from J, the gap between germline ends came to 16 bases. The CDR3 coding sequence is TGTGCCAGCAGTTCTCGGACAGAGGAAGGGACCCAGTACTTC. This encodes CASSSRTEEGTQYF.

As concerns this clonotype: It may be a read error: a sequence one base away is much more abundant. The chain joins TRBV28 to TRBJ2-4; D is possibly TRBD1 (5 bases). In germline, CDR1 is MDHEN, CDR2 SYDVKM. This CDR3 region has 13 residues. V lost 5 bases and J lost 6, with 11 bases in between. The DNA of the CDR3 is TGTGCCAGCAGTCCTGGACATACAAACATTCAGTACTTC. Translation: CASSPGHTNIQYF.

A remark on this clonotype: Without the conserved terminal phenylalanine or tryptophan, this CDR3 likely stems from a read error. The chain has TRBV7-9 and TRBJ1-5; D call uncertain. The germline CDR1 and CDR2 sequences are SEHNR and FQNEAQ (reference sequence). The V gene lost 5 bases and the J gene lost 0 bases, with 11 bases spanning the gap. The CDR3 length is 15 residues. CDR3 protein: CASSPEGGSNQPQHS. DNA for the CDR3: TGTGCCAGCAGCCCAGAAGGTGGTAGCAATCAGCCCCAGCATTCT.

This chain joins TRBV6-5 and TRBJ1-5; D gene uncertain. Germline V gives CDR1 MNHEY, CDR2 SVGAGI. This CDR3 contains 13 residues. Trimming took off 0 bases at V and 5 bases at J, with 5 bases between the two ends. CDR3 nucleotides: TGTGCCAGCAGTTACTCTTTTGATCAGCCCCAGCATTTT. Residues: CASSYSFDQPQHF.

Concerning this clonotype: One end of the junction fails to match germline, which may point to a read error. The genes are TRBV20-1 and TRBJ2-1; 11 nucleotides match TRBD2. Germline V gene data show CDR1 as DFQATT and CDR2 as SNEGSKA (reference sequence). The CDR3 loop spans 16 amino acids. CDR3 sequence (DNA): TGCAGTGCTAAAGCTAGCGGGGGGCTCCCCTACAATGAGCTGTTCTTC. This sequence encodes CSAKASGGLPYNELFF.

In this sample, this clonotype turned up many times. CDR3 DNA sequence: TGTGCCAGCAGCTTAACTGACGTGAGGACTAGCGGGAGGGCCTACGAGCAGTACTTC. It translates to CASSLTDVRTSGRAYEQYF. V usage is TRBV7-9 and J usage is TRBJ2-7; 15 bases are shared with TRBD2. Germline V lookup: CDR1 SEHNR, CDR2 FQNEAQ (reference sequence). The CDR3 covers 19 residues. V was clipped by 2 bases and J by 2 bases; unmatched bases: 10.

The V gene is TRBV28, the J gene TRBJ2-3; 11 bases align to TRBD2. Germline-derived CDR1 and CDR2 are MDHEN and SYDVKM. V gave up 4 bases and J gave up 2 bases; unmatched junction bases: 8. The CDR3 extends over 17 amino acids. CDR3 region: CASSSPLAGGYTDTQYF. The CDR3 DNA reads as TGTGCCAGCAGTTCGCCTTTAGCGGGAGGGTACACAGATACGCAGTATTTT.

This rearrangement joins TRBV4-3 to TRBJ1-2; TRBD1 agrees at 7 bases. The ends lost 4 bases at V and 8 bases at J; junction bases unmatched: 13. CDR3 size: 15 residues. CDR1 and CDR2 (germline): LGHNA, YSLEER. The CDR3 sequence: CASSRDYAGGYGYTF. CDR3 coding DNA: TGCGCCAGCAGCCGAGATTACGCAGGGGGTTACGGCTACACCTTC.

The chain joins TRBV7-9 to TRBJ1-3; possible D gene TRBD1, 5 bases. V lost 0 bases and J 0 bases, leaving 9 bases between the germline ends. From germline, CDR1 is SEHNR and CDR2 FQNEAQ (reference sequence). The CDR3 has 16 amino acids. This CDR3 reads CASSLAHGGSGNTIYF. CDR3 DNA sequence: TGTGCCAGCAGCTTAGCGCATGGGGGCTCTGGAAACACCATATATTTT.

This clonotype appeared many times. This chain joins TRBV6-1 and TRBJ2-2, with 7 bases identical to TRBD2. CDR1 is MNHNS and CDR2 is SASEGT in the germline V gene. This CDR3 has 14 amino acids. V lost 7 bases to trimming and J lost 0 bases; unmatched junction nucleotides: 2. The CDR3 loop is CASTSGTNTGELFF. In DNA form, the CDR3 reads TGTGCCAGCACTAGCGGAACGAACACCGGGGAGCTGTTTTTT.

In its sample, this clonotype was seen a few times. V usage is TRBV19 and J usage is TRBJ2-7, with D perhaps matching TRBD1 (5 bases). Trimming took 3 bases from V and 2 from J, leaving 11 bases between them. The V gene's germline CDR1 is LNHDA and CDR2 SQIVND (reference sequence). CDR3 length: 14 residues. CDR3 loop: CASSMSDRAYEQYF. CDR3 DNA: TGTGCCAGTAGTATGAGTGACAGAGCCTACGAGCAGTACTTC.

The rearrangement links TRBV15 to TRBJ1-5; 8 bases match TRBD1. CDR3 size: 16 residues. CDR1 and CDR2 (germline): LNHNV, YYDKDF (reference sequence). The junction had 7 bases not matched to a gene; V was cut back by 5 bases and J by 1 base. DNA for the CDR3: TGTGCCACCAGCCGGGAGGACAGGGCAAGCAATCAGCCCCAGCATTTT. Translated, it gives CATSREDRASNQPQHF.

This clonotype was seen ten or more times. The V and J genes are TRBV7-9 and TRBJ2-7; D ambiguous. Germline V gives CDR1 SEHNR, CDR2 FQNEAQ (reference sequence). Trimming removed 5 bases at V and 5 bases at J, with 10 bases between. The CDR3 spans 12 residues. CDR3 nucleotides: TGTGCCAGCAGCCCGCCAGGAAACGAGCAGTACTTC. Residues: CASSPPGNEQYF. Based on the CDR3 plus reference TRBV7-9 and TRBJ2-7, the full variable domain is DTGVSQNPRHKITKRGQNVTFRCDPISEHNRLYWYRQTLGQGPEFLTYFQNEAQLEKSRLLSDRFSAERPKGSFSTLEIQRTEQGDSAMYLCASSPPGNEQYFGPGTRLTVT.